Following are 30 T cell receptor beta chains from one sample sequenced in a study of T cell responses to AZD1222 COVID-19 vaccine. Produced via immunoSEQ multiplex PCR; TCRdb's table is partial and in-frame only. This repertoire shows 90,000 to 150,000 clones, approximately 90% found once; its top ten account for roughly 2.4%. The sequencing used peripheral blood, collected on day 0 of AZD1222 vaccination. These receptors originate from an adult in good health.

CDR3 amino acids: CASSSWTSGYEQYF. CDR3 in DNA: TGTGCCAGCAGTTCGTGGACTAGCGGGTACGAGCAGTACTTC. This sequence joins TRBV6-6 and TRBJ2-7, with 11 bases identical to TRBD2. Germline V gene sequence: CDR1 MNHNY, CDR2 SVGAGI (reference sequence). The CDR3 is made up of 14 amino acids. The junction had 3 bases not matched to a gene; V was cut back by 4 bases and J by 4 bases.

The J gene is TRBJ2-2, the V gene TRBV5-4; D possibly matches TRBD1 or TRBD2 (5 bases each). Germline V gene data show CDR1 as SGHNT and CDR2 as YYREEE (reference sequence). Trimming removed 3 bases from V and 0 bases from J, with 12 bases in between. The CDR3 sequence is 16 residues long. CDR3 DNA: TGTGCCAGCAGCTACGGGGCCAGTACGAACACCGGGGAGCTGTTTTTT. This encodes CASSYGASTNTGELFF.

CDR3 protein: CASSSGTGSFEQYF. DNA for the CDR3: TGTGCCAGCAGTTCCGGGACAGGGAGTTTCGAGCAGTACTTC. This chain joins TRBV7-9 and TRBJ2-7, with 9 bases fitting TRBD1. The V gene's germline CDR1 is SEHNR and CDR2 FQNEAQ (reference sequence). This CDR3 comprises 14 residues. Losses at the gene ends were 6 bases for V and 6 bases for J; bases not matched to a gene: 9.

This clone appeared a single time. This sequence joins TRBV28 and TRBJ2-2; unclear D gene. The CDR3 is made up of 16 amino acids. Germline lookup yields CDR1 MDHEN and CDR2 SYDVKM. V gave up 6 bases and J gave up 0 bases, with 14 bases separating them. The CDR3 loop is CASSPRRQANTGELFF. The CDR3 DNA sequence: TGTGCCAGCAGCCCCCGCCGGCAAGCGAACACCGGGGAGCTGTTTTTT.

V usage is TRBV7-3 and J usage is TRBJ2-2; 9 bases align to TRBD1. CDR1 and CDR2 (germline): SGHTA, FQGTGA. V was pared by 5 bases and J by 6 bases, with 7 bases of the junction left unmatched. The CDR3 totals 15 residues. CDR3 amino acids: CASSPRDRAAGELFF. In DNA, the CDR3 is TGTGCCAGCAGCCCCCGGGACAGGGCCGCCGGGGAGCTGTTTTTT.

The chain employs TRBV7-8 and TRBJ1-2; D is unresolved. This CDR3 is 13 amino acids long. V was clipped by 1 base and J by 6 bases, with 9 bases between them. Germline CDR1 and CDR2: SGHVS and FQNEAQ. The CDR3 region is CASSLGQNHGYTF. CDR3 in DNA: TGTGCCAGCAGCTTAGGGCAGAACCATGGCTACACCTTC.

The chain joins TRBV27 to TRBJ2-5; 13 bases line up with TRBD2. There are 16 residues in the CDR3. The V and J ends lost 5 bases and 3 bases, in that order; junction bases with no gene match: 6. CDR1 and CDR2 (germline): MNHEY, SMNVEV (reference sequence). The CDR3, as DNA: TGTGCCAGCAGTGGACTAGCGGGAGCGAGCAAAGAGACCCAGTACTTC. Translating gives CASSGLAGASKETQYF.

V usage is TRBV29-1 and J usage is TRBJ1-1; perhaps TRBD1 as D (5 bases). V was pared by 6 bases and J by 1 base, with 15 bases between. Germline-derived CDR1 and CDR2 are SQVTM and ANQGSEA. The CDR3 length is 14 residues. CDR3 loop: CSVRRDSQNTEAFF. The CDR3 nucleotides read TGCAGCGTCCGTAGAGACAGCCAGAACACTGAAGCTTTCTTT.

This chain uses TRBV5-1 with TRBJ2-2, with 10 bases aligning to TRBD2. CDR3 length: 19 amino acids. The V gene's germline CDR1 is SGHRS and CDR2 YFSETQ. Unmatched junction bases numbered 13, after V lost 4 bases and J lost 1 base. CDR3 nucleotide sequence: TGCGCCAGCAGCCCTCTAGCGGGAGTAAGGTGGGGGAACACCGGGGAGCTGTTTTTT. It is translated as CASSPLAGVRWGNTGELFF.

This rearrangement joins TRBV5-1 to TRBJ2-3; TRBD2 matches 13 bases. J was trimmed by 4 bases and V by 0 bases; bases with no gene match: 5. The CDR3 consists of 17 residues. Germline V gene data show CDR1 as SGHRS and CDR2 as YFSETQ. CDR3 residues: CASSLAGLAGAADTQYF. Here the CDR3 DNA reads TGCGCCAGCAGCTTGGCAGGACTAGCGGGAGCCGCAGATACGCAGTATTTT.

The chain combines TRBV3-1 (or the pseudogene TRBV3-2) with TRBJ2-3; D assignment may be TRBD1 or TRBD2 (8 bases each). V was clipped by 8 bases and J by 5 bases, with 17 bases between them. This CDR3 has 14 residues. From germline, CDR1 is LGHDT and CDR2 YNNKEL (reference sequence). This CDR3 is CASGAGGQGDTQYF. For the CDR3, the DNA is TGTGCCAGCGGGGCGGGAGGACAGGGAGATACGCAGTATTTT.

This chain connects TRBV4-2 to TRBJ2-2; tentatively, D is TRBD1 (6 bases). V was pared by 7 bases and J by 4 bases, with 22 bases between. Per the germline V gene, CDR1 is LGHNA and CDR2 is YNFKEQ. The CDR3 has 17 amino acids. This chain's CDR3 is CASTYGPTGYVTGELFF. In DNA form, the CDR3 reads TGTGCCAGCACCTATGGACCCACAGGGTATGTCACCGGGGAGCTGTTTTTT.

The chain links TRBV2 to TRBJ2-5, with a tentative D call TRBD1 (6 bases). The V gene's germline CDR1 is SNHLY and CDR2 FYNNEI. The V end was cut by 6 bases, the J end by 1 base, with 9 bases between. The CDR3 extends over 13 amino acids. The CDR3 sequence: CASRNRVQETQYF. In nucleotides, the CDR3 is TGTGCCAGCAGAAACAGGGTCCAAGAGACCCAGTACTTC.

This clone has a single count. CDR3 DNA sequence: TGTGCCAGCAGTGAACGGAGGTTGGGGTTTCAAGAGACCCAGTACTTC. This encodes CASSERRLGFQETQYF. The gene calls are TRBV6-1 and TRBJ2-5; possible D gene TRBD2, 5 bases. Trimming removed 2 bases at V and 2 bases at J, with 15 bases between. From germline, CDR1 is MNHNS and CDR2 SASEGT. This CDR3 is 16 amino acids long.

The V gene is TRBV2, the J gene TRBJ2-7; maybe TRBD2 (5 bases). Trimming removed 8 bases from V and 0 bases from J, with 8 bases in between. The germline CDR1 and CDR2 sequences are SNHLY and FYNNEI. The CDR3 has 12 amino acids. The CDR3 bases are TGTGCCAGCGCAGCGGCCTCCTACGAGCAGTACTTC. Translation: CASAAASYEQYF.

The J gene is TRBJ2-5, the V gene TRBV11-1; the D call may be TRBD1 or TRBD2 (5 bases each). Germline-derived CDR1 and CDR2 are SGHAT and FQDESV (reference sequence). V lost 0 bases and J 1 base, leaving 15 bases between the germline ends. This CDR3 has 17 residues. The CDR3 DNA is TGTGCCAGCAGCTTAGCGGGCTTGGGGGTAAGCCAAGAGACCCAGTACTTC. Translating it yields CASSLAGLGVSQETQYF.

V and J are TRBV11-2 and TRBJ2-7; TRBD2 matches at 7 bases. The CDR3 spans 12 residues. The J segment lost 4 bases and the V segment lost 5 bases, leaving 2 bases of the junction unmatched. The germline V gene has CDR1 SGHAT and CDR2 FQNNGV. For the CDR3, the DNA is TGTGCCAGCAGCAATAGCGGGTACGAGCAGTACTTC. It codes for CASSNSGYEQYF.

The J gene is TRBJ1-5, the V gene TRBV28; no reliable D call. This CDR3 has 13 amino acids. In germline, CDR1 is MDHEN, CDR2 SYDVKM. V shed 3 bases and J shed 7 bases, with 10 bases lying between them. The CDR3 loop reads CASSLPTRQPQHF. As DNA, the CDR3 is TGTGCCAGCAGTTTGCCGACAAGGCAGCCCCAGCATTTT.

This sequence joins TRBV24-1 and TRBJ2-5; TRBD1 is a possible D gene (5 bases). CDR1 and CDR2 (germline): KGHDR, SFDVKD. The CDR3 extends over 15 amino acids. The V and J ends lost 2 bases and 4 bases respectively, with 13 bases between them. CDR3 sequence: CATSDSGPGVETQYF. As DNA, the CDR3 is TGTGCCACCAGTGATTCAGGGCCTGGGGTAGAGACCCAGTACTTC.

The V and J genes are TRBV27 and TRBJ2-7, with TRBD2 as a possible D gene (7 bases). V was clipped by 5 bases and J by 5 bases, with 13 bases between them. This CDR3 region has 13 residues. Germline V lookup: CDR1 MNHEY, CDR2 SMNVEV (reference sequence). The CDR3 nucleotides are TGTGCCAGCAGTAAGGGGGAGGGGGACGAGCAGTACTTC. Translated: CASSKGEGDEQYF.

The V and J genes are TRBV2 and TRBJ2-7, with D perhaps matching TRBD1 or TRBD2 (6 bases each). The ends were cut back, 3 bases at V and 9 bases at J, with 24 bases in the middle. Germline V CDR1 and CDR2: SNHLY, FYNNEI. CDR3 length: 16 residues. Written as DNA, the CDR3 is TGTGCCAGCAGTGAGATTGGCTGGGGGCCGGCCGGGGGGCAGTACTTC. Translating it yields CASSEIGWGPAGGQYF.

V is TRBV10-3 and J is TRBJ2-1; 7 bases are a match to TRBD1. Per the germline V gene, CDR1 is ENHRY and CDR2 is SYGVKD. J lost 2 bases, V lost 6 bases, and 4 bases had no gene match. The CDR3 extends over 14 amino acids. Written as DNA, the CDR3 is TGTGCCATCAGAGGACAGGTTACCTACAATGAGCAGTTCTTC. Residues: CAIRGQVTYNEQFF.

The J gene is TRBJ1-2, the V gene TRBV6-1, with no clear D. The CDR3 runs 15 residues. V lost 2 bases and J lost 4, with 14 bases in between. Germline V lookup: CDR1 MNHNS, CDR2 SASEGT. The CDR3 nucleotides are TGTGCCAGCAGTGAAACCGTTGGTCCCCGCTATGGCTACACCTTC. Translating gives CASSETVGPRYGYTF.

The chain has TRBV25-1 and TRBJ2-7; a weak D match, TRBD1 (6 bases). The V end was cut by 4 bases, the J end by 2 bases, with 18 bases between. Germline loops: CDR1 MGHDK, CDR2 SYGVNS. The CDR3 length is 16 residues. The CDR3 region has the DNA TGTGCCAGCAGTGCCTGGGGGCAGGGGCGTACCTACGAGCAGTACTTC. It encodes CASSAWGQGRTYEQYF.

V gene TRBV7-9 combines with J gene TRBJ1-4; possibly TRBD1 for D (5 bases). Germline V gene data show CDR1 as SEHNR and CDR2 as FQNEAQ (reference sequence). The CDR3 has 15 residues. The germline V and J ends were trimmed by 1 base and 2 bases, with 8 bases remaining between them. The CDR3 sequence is CASSLVGHTNEKLFF. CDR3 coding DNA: TGTGCCAGCAGCTTAGTAGGACACACTAATGAAAAACTGTTTTTT.

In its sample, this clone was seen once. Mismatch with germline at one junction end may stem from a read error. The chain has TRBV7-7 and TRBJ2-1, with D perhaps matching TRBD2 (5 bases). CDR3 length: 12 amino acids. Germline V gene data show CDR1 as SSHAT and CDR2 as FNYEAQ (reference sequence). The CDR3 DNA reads TGTGCTAGCAGCCCCGGGAATCGTGAGCAGTTCTTC. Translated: CASSPGNREQFF.

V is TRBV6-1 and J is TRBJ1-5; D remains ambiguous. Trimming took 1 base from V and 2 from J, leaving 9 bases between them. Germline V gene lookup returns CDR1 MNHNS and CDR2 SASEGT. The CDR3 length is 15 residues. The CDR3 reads CASSEGLLGNQPQHF. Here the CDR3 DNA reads TGTGCCAGCAGTGAAGGTTTGTTAGGCAATCAGCCCCAGCATTTT.

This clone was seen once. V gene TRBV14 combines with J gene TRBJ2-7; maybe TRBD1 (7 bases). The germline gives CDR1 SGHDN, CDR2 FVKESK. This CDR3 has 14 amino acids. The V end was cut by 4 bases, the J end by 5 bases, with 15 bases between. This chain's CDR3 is CASSPGGGRDEQYF. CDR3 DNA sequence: TGTGCCAGCAGCCCAGGAGGGGGCCGGGACGAGCAGTACTTC.

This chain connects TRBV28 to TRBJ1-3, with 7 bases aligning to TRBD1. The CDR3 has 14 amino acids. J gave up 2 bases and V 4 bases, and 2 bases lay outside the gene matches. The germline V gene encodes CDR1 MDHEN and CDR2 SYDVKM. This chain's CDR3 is CASSSTGAGNTIYF. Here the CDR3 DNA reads TGTGCCAGCAGTTCAACAGGGGCTGGAAACACCATATATTTT.

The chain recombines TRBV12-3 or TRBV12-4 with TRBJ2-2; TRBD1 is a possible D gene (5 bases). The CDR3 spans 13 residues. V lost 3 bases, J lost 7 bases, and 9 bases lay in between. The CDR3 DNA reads TGTGCCAGCAGTTTTAAGGGGCGCGGGGAGCTGTTTTTT. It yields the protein CASSFKGRGELFF.